These 27 T cell receptor beta chains came from one sample sequenced in a study of low-dose radiotherapy and immunotherapy resistance in tumors. First-strand cDNA used TRAV- and TRBV-specific primers, covering alpha and beta chains. TCR amplification used roughly 18 PCR cycles, a constant-region primer and a V-primer adapter. Each CDR3 protein is one row after TCRdb ran MiXCR on the reads. The table includes 5,600 or so distinct CDR3 sequences, 80% to 85% detected once. These receptors were collected from a human donor with advanced metastatic prostate, ovarian, gallbladder or colorectal cancer (not recorded which). This table probably holds off-target reads from a library built for another chain.

This chain connects TRBV6-8 to TRBJ2-1; TRBD2 matches at 9 bases. After removal of 5 bases from V and 3 bases from J, the junction contained 8 bases not matched to a gene. Germline V gene lookup returns CDR1 MNHGY and CDR2 SAAAGT. The CDR3 is made up of 16 amino acids. The CDR3 DNA reads TGTGCCAGCAGTGAAACTGGACTAGCGATCTACAATGAGCAGTTCTTC. It encodes CASSETGLAIYNEQFF.

The rearrangement uses TRBV5-1 and TRBJ2-7, with D possibly matching TRBD2 (5 bases). This CDR3 has 14 residues. In germline, CDR1 is SGHRS, CDR2 YFSETQ. V gave up 0 bases and J gave up 1 base, with 8 bases separating them. The CDR3 nucleotides read TGCGCCAGCAGCTTGGTAACGGGGTCCTACGAGCAGTACTTC. It codes for CASSLVTGSYEQYF.

The J gene is TRBJ2-1, the V gene TRBV5-6, with 7 bases fitting TRBD2. J gave up 3 bases and V 6 bases, and 12 bases lay outside the gene matches. The germline V gene has CDR1 SGHDT and CDR2 YYEEEE. CDR3 size: 16 residues. In DNA form, the CDR3 reads TGTGCCAGCATCCGTCGGAGCCTAGCGGACTACAATGAGCAGTTCTTC. This codes for CASIRRSLADYNEQFF.

V gene TRBV12-3 or TRBV12-4 combines with J gene TRBJ2-1; a weak D match, TRBD2 (6 bases). The V end was cut by 5 bases, the J end by 6 bases, with 17 bases between. The CDR3 sequence is 15 residues long. The CDR3, as DNA: TGTGCCAGCAGTGTTGGAGGGACTGGGGTCAATGAGCAGTTCTTC. Amino acid sequence: CASSVGGTGVNEQFF.

The chain is built from TRBV5-1 and TRBJ1-1; TRBD1 matches 7 bases. CDR1 and CDR2 from the germline V gene are SGHRS and YFSETQ. The CDR3 extends over 14 amino acids. J gave up 4 bases and V 4 bases, and 7 bases lay outside the gene matches. CDR3 nucleotide sequence: TGCGCCAGCAGCCCGTCAGGGGGTAGCACTGAAGCTTTCTTT. This translates into CASSPSGGSTEAFF.

The CDR3 here is CAWSVRAGNGNEQFF. Written as DNA, the CDR3 is TGTGCCTGGAGTGTACGAGCGGGAAATGGGAATGAGCAGTTCTTC. J is TRBJ2-1 and V is TRBV30, with 7 bases fitting TRBD2. Per germline, CDR1 GTSNPN and CDR2 SVGIG (reference sequence). The CDR3 spans 15 residues. The ends lost 0 bases at V and 7 bases at J; junction bases unmatched: 9.

The rearrangement joins TRBV6-5 to TRBJ1-5; TRBD1 is a possible D gene (6 bases). The CDR3 length is 15 residues. V was trimmed by 5 bases and J by 0 bases, leaving 11 bases between them. The germline V gene has CDR1 MNHEY and CDR2 SVGAGI. The CDR3 DNA sequence: TGTGCCAGCAGTCCCACAGGGTCTAGCAATCAGCCCCAGCATTTT. Amino acids: CASSPTGSSNQPQHF.

The chain combines TRBV7-9 with TRBJ1-4, with TRBD1 matching 9 bases. The V gene end was trimmed by 5 bases and the J gene end by 8 bases; junction bases not matched to a gene: 15. The germline CDR1 and CDR2 sequences are SEHNR and FQNEAQ (reference sequence). The CDR3 sequence is 17 residues long. As DNA, the CDR3 is TGTGCCAGCAGCGTAAATACTCCGGGACAGGGCGCCGAAAAACTGTTTTTT. This codes for CASSVNTPGQGAEKLFF. Supplemented by reference TRBV7-9 and TRBJ1-4, the full variable domain reads DTGVSQNPRHKITKRGQNVTFRCDPISEHNRLYWYRQTLGQGPEFLTYFQNEAQLEKSRLLSDRFSAERPKGSFSTLEIQRTEQGDSAMYLCASSVNTPGQGAEKLFFGSGTQLSVL.

The V gene is TRBV28, the J gene TRBJ2-7; D call uncertain. Trimming took off 3 bases at V and 4 bases at J, with 7 bases between the two ends. The CDR3 runs 12 residues. Germline assignment: CDR1 MDHEN and CDR2 SYDVKM. The CDR3: CASSLIEYEQYF. For the CDR3, the DNA is TGTGCCAGCAGTTTGATAGAGTACGAGCAGTACTTC. Variable domain in full (rest from reference TRBV28 and TRBJ2-7): DVKVTQSSRYLVKRTGEKVFLECVQDMDHENMFWYRQDPGLGLRLIYFSYDVKMKEKGDIPEGYSVSREKKERFSLILESASTNQTSMYLCASSLIEYEQYFGPGTRLTVT.

The chain is built from TRBV29-1 and TRBJ2-7; 8 positions match TRBD1. Trimming took 6 bases from V and 0 from J; bases not matched to a gene: 7. This CDR3 is 14 amino acids long. Germline V gives CDR1 SQVTM, CDR2 ANQGSEA. This chain's CDR3 is CSVRTGSRSYEQYF. In DNA form, the CDR3 reads TGCAGCGTCAGGACAGGGTCCCGCTCCTACGAGCAGTACTTC.

This clonotype was counted only a few times. The gene calls are TRBV6-1 and TRBJ2-1; D may be TRBD1 (5 bases). V was shortened by 3 bases and J by 10 bases, with 16 bases between the two germline ends. CDR1 is MNHNS, CDR2 SASEGT, per germline. CDR3 length: 14 amino acids. CDR3 residues: CASSDRGSPREQFF. DNA of the CDR3: TGTGCCAGCAGTGATAGGGGTAGTCCACGGGAGCAGTTCTTC.

The genes are TRBV5-6 and TRBJ1-5, with D possibly TRBD1 on 6 matching bases. The ends were cut back, 0 bases at V and 2 bases at J, with 9 bases in the middle. Germline values: CDR1 SGHDT, CDR2 YYEEEE. The CDR3 length is 15 residues. CDR3 region: CASSLERTGNQPQHF. CDR3 nucleotide sequence: TGTGCCAGCAGCTTGGAACGGACAGGCAATCAGCCCCAGCATTTT.

The CDR3 bases are TGCGGATGGACTAGCGGGGTTGATGAGCAGTTCTTC. Its translation is CGWTSGVDEQFF. The chain joins TRBV20-1 to TRBJ2-1, with 12 positions matching TRBD2. CDR3 length: 12 residues. Germline CDR1 DFQATT, CDR2 SNEGSKA (reference sequence).

V and J are TRBV28 and TRBJ2-3; D is undetermined. V dropped 2 bases and J dropped 2 bases, with 11 bases sitting between them. This CDR3 region has 15 residues. CDR1 MDHEN and CDR2 SYDVKM come from the germline V gene. CDR3 DNA: TGTGCCAGCAGTTTAACACCGACGAACACAGATACGCAGTATTTT. This translates into CASSLTPTNTDTQYF.

The chain uses TRBV5-1 and TRBJ2-4; the D gene is possibly TRBD1 (6 bases). The CDR3 has 17 amino acids. Germline V gives CDR1 SGHRS, CDR2 YFSETQ. Trimming stripped 2 bases from V and 5 bases from J, with 20 bases between. CDR3 residues: CASSFQGLPLTQNIQYF. As DNA, the CDR3 is TGCGCCAGCAGCTTCCAGGGGTTGCCCCTCACCCAAAACATTCAGTACTTC.

The V and J genes are TRBV9 and TRBJ2-3; 8 nucleotides agree with TRBD2. Germline assignment: CDR1 SGDLS and CDR2 YYNGEE. CDR3 length: 18 amino acids. J lost 5 bases, V lost 0 bases, and 14 bases had no gene match. The CDR3 nucleotides are TGTGCCAGCAGCGTAGCTGGTTATGATAGCGGGGTCGGAGATACGCAGTATTTT. Amino acid sequence: CASSVAGYDSGVGDTQYF.

The chain has TRBV30 and TRBJ2-7; D uncertain. This CDR3 region has 13 residues. The V and J ends lost 0 bases and 3 bases respectively, with 9 bases between them. Looked up from germline, CDR1 is GTSNPN and CDR2 is SVGIG (reference sequence). The CDR3 bases are TGTGCCTGGAGTGTCGGCAGCGACTACGAGCAGTACTTC. As protein: CAWSVGSDYEQYF.

The gene calls are TRBV6-8 and TRBJ1-3, with unresolved D. Germline-derived CDR1 and CDR2 are MNHGY and SAAAGT. The CDR3 is 14 amino acids. The CDR3 sequence: CGTGSASGRNTIYF. CDR3 nucleotide sequence: TGTGGAACGGGTTCCGCATCCGGGCGAAACACCATATATTTT.

The rearrangement links TRBV29-1 to TRBJ2-1, with D tentatively TRBD1 (5 bases). The CDR3 loop spans 14 amino acids. Looked up from germline, CDR1 is SQVTM and CDR2 is ANQGSEA. Trimming removed 6 bases at V and 6 bases at J, with 18 bases between. The CDR3 sequence: CSVNQGSTVNEQFF. Here the CDR3 DNA reads TGCAGCGTAAACCAAGGGTCGACAGTCAATGAGCAGTTCTTC.

The rearrangement links TRBV30 to TRBJ2-6; no clear D. The V gene's germline CDR1 is GTSNPN and CDR2 SVGIG (reference sequence). V lost 0 bases to trimming and J lost 0 bases, with 9 bases between them. The CDR3 is 16 amino acids. The DNA of the CDR3 is TGTGCCTGGAGTGTATACGCGAGCTCTGGGGCCAACGTCCTGACTTTC. It translates to CAWSVYASSGANVLTF.

This chain links TRBV4-2 with TRBJ2-7, with D unresolved. The V gene's germline CDR1 is LGHNA and CDR2 YNFKEQ. V lost 0 bases and J 0 bases, leaving 9 bases between the germline ends. The CDR3 totals 15 residues. CDR3 loop: CASSQDPSSSYEQYF. CDR3 sequence (DNA): TGTGCCAGCAGCCAAGATCCCTCAAGCTCCTACGAGCAGTACTTC.

The CDR3 sequence is CASRSSGGVPGELFF. In DNA, the CDR3 is TGTGCCAGCAGATCCTCAGGGGGCGTGCCCGGGGAGCTGTTTTTT. The V call is TRBV6-8, the J call TRBJ2-2; 8 bases map to TRBD1. Germline loops: CDR1 MNHGY, CDR2 SAAAGT. The CDR3 is made up of 15 amino acids. Trimming at V came to 6 bases and at J to 6 bases, leaving 9 bases not matched to a gene.

The V gene is TRBV5-6, the J gene TRBJ1-5; perhaps TRBD1 as D (5 bases). V was cut by 5 bases and J by 1 base, with 16 bases left in between. Germline V gene sequence: CDR1 SGHDT, CDR2 YYEEEE. This CDR3 spans 16 amino acids. CDR3 in DNA: TGTGCCAGCAGTTTCTTTACAGGTAACAGCAATCAGCCCCAGCATTTT. Residues: CASSFFTGNSNQPQHF.

The J gene is TRBJ2-5, the V gene TRBV29-1; 7 bases map to TRBD2. Per the germline V gene, CDR1 is SQVTM and CDR2 is ANQGSEA. The length of the CDR3 is 13 residues. The J segment lost 7 bases and the V segment lost 6 bases, leaving 11 bases of the junction unmatched. This chain's CDR3 is CSVRIGLDGTQYF. Here the CDR3 DNA reads TGCAGCGTGAGGATCGGACTAGACGGGACCCAGTACTTC.

J is TRBJ2-1 and V is TRBV23-1; D not certain. TRBV23-1 is noted as an ORF with a role that remains uncertain. The CDR3 loop spans 16 amino acids. The V end was cut by 4 bases, the J end by 3 bases, with 16 bases between. Written as DNA, the CDR3 is TGCGCCAGCAGTCTGAGTAGCCCACGGATCTACAATGAGCAGTTCTTC. It encodes CASSLSSPRIYNEQFF.

This clonotype is a singleton in its sample. This chain uses TRBV7-3 with TRBJ2-2; 7 nucleotides line up with TRBD2. The CDR3 consists of 14 residues. The germline V gene encodes CDR1 SGHTA and CDR2 FQGTGA. Trimming took 4 bases from V and 6 from J; bases not matched to a gene: 5. Here the CDR3 DNA reads TGTGCCAGCAGCTCAAGACTAGCATCCGGGGAGCTGTTTTTT. Its protein is CASSSRLASGELFF.

This clonotype has only a few counts. This chain joins TRBV3-1 and TRBJ2-1; the D gene is possibly TRBD2 (5 bases). V lost 4 bases to trimming and J lost 6 bases, with 13 bases between them. CDR1 is LGHDT and CDR2 is YNNKEL in the germline V gene (reference sequence). CDR3 length: 14 amino acids. This CDR3 is CASSPTRAFNEQFF. CDR3 bases: TGTGCCAGCAGCCCAACTAGGGCTTTCAATGAGCAGTTCTTC.